The present entry profiles one TCR beta chain with its context. Its specificity is unknown. Trimming pared 3 bases from V and 0 bases from J, leaving 13 bases between. This CDR3 comprises 16 residues. Looked up from germline, CDR1 is SNHLY and CDR2 is FYNNEI. 60 Vbeta and 13 Jbeta primers were used in PCR. TCRdb keeps only in-frame clones here, not all; method: immunoSEQ multiplex PCR. The sample totals 150,000 or so clones. The record originates from a study of cytomegalovirus exposure and HLA in healthy donors. Study-wide points: Using a false discovery rate of 0.05, a later analysis showed that 16,951 TCR beta sequences were associated with HLA alleles.

The sample taken for sequencing was PBMCs. The V gene is TRBV2, the J gene TRBJ2-3; D perhaps matches TRBD2 (6 bases). This TCR was sampled from a woman aged 45-60 years in good health and CMV-seronegative. The CDR3 reads CASSDRGLSSTDTQYF. The CDR3 coding sequence is TGTGCCAGCAGTGACCGGGGACTTTCTAGCACAGATACGCAGTATTTT. The full variable domain, with the rest looked up from reference TRBV2 and TRBJ2-3, is EPEVTQTPSHQVTQMGQEVILRCVPISNHLYFYWYRQILGQKVEFLVSFYNNEISEKSEIFDDQFSVERPDGSNFTLKIRSTKLEDSAMYFCASSDRGLSSTDTQYFGPGTRLTVL.